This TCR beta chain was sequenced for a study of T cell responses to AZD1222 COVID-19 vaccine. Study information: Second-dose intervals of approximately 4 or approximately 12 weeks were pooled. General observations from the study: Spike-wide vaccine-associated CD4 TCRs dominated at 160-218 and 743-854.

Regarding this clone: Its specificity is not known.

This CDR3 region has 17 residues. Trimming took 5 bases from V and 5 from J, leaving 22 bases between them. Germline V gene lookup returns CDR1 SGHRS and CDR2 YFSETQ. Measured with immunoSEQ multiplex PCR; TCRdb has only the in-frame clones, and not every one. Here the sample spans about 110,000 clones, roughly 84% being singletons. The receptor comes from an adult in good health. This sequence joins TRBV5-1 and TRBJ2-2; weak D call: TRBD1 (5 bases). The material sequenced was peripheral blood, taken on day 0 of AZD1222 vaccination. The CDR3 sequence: CASSPRGPGSGTGELFF. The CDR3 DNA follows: TGCGCCAGCAGTCCAAGGGGTCCCGGCAGTGGAACCGGGGAGCTGTTTTTT.